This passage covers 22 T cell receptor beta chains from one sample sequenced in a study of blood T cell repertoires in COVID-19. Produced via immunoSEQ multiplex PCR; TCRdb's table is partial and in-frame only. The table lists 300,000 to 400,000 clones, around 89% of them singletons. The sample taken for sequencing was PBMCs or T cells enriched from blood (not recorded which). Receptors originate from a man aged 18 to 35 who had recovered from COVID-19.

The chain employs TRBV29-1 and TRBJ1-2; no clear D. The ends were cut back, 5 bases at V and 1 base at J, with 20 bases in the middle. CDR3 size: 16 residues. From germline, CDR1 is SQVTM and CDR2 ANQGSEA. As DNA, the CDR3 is TGCAGCGTTACCAGGTTACATAGTGGTGGTAACTATGGCTACACCTTC. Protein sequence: CSVTRLHSGGNYGYTF.

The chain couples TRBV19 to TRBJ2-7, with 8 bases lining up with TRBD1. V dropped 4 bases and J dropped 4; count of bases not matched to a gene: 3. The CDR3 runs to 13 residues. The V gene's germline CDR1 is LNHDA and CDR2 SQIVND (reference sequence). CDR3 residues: CASSNGQGYEQYF. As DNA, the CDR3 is TGTGCCAGTAGTAATGGACAGGGTTACGAGCAGTACTTC.

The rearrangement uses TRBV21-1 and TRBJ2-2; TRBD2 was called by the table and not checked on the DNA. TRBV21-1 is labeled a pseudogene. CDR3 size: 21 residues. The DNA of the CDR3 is TGTGCCAGCAGCAAAATCGGGACTAGCGGATCCCCCTCACCGAACACCGGGGAGCTGTTTTTT. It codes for CASSKIGTSGSPSPNTGELFF.

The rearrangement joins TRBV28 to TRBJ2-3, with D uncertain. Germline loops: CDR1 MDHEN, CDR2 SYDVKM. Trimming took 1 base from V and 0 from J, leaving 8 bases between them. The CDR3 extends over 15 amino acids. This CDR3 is CASSLSALSTDTQYF. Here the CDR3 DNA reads TGTGCCAGCAGTTTATCAGCGCTCAGCACAGATACGCAGTATTTT.

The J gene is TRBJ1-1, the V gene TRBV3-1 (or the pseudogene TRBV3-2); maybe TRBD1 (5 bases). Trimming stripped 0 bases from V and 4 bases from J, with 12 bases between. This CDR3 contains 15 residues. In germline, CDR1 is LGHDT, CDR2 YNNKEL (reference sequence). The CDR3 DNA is TGTGCCAGCAGCCAAGATCCCAGGGTAAGCACTGAAGCTTTCTTT. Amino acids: CASSQDPRVSTEAFF.

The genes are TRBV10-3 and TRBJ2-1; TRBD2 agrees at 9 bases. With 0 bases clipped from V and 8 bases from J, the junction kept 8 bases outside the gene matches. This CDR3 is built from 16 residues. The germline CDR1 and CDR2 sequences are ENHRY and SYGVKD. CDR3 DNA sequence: TGTGCCATCAGTGAGTCTGTGCGGGGGGGCCGCGATGAGCAGTTCTTC. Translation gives CAISESVRGGRDEQFF.

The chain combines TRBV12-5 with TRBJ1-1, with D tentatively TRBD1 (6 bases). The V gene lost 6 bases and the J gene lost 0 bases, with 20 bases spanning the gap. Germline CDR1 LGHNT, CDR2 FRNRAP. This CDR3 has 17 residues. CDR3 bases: TGTGCTAGTGGGCCATCTGGGACATTCCGAATGAACACTGAAGCTTTCTTT. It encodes CASGPSGTFRMNTEAFF.

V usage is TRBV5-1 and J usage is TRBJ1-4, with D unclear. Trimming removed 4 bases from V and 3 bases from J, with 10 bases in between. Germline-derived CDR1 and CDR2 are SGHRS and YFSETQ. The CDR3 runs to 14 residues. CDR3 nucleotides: TGCGCCAGCAGCCAGCGGGGAGCTAATGAAAAACTGTTTTTT. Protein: CASSQRGANEKLFF.

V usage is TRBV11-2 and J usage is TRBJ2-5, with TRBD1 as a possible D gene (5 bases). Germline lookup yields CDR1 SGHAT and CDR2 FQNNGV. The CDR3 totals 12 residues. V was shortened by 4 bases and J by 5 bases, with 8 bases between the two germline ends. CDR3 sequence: CASSWAGETQYF. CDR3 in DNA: TGTGCCAGCAGCTGGGCAGGGGAGACCCAGTACTTC. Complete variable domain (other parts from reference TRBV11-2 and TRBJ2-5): EAGVAQSPRYKIIEKRQSVAFWCNPISGHATLYWYQQILGQGPKLLIQFQNNGVVDDSQLPKDRFSAERLKGVDSTLKIQPAKLEDSAVYLCASSWAGETQYFGPGTRLLVL.

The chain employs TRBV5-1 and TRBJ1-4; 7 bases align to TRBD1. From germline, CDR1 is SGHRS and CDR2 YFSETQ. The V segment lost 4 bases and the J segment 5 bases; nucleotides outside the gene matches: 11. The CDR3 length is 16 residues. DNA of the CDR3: TGCGCCAGCAGCCTAATCGGAGGGGGCTGGAATGAAAAACTGTTTTTT. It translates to CASSLIGGGWNEKLFF.

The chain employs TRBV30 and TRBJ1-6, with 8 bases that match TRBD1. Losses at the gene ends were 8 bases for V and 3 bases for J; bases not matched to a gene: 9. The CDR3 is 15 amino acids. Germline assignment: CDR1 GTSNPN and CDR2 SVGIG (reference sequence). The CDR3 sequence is CAGSQGAVYNSPLHF. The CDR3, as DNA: TGTGCCGGGTCCCAGGGGGCCGTCTATAATTCACCCCTCCACTTT.

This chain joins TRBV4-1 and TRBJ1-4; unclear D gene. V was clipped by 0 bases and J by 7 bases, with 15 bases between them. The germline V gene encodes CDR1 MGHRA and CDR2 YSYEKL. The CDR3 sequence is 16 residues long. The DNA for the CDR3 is TGCGCCAGCAGCCAAGACCTTACACGATGGAGTGAAAAACTGTTTTTT. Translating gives CASSQDLTRWSEKLFF.

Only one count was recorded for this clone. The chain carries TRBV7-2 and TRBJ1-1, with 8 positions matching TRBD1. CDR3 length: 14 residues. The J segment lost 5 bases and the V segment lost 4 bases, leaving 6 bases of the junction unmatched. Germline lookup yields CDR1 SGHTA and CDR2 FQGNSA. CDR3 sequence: CASSSVQGATEAFF. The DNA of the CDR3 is TGTGCCAGCAGCTCCGTGCAGGGGGCGACTGAAGCTTTCTTT.

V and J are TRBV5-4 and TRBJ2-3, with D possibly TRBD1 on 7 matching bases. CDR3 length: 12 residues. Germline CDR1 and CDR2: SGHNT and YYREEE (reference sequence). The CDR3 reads CVQGEVTDTQYF. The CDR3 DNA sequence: TGTGTCCAGGGGGAGGTGACAGATACGCAGTATTTT.

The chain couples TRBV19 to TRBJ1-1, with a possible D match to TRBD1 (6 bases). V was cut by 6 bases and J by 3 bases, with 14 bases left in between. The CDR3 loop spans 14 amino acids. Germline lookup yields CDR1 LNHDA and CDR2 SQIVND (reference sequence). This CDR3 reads CASRWIPGDTEAFF. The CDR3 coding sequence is TGTGCCAGTAGATGGATCCCAGGGGACACTGAAGCTTTCTTT.

CDR3 in amino acids: CASSFSWREGGNEQFF. CDR3 bases: TGTGCCAGCAGCTTTAGCTGGCGGGAGGGGGGGAATGAGCAGTTCTTC. This sequence joins TRBV13 and TRBJ2-1; 9 positions match TRBD2. The CDR3 is 16 amino acids. Germline assignment: CDR1 PRHDT and CDR2 FYEKMQ (reference sequence). V shed 3 bases and J 7 bases; nucleotides not matched to a gene: 10.

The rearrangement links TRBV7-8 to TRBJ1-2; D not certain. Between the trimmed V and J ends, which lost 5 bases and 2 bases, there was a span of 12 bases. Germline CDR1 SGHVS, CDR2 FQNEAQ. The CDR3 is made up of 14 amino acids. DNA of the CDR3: TGTGCCAGCAGCCAAAGACAAACCAACTATGGCTACACCTTC. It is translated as CASSQRQTNYGYTF. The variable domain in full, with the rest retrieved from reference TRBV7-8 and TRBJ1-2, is GAGVSQSPRYKVAKRGQDVALRCDPISGHVSLFWYQQALGQGPEFLTYFQNEAQLDKSGLPSDRFFAERPEGSVSTLKIQRTQQEDSAVYLCASSQRQTNYGYTFGSGTRLTVV.

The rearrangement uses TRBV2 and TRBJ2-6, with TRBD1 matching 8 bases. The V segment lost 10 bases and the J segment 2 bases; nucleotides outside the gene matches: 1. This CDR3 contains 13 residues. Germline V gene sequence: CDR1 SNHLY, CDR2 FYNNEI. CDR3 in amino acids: CAKQGAGANVLTF. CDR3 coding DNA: TGTGCCAAACAGGGGGCTGGGGCCAACGTCCTGACTTTC.

The chain's CDR3 is CASSYSSDRAAYGYTF. The CDR3 nucleotides read TGTGCCAGCAGTTACTCTTCGGACAGGGCGGCGTATGGCTACACCTTC. The chain has TRBV6-5 and TRBJ1-2, with 8 bases that match TRBD1. V lost 0 bases, J lost 5 bases, and 8 bases stayed unmatched. This CDR3 contains 16 residues. The germline V gene encodes CDR1 MNHEY and CDR2 SVGAGI.

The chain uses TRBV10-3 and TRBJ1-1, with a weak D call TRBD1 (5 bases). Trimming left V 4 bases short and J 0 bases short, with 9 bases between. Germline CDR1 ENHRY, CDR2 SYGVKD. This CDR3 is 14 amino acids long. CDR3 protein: CAISGGQLNTEAFF. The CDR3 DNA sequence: TGTGCCATCAGTGGTGGACAACTGAACACTGAAGCTTTCTTT.

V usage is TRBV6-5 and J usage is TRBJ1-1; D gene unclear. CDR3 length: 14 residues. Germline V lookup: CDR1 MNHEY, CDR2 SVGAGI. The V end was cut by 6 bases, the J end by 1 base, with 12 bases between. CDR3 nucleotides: TGTGCCAGCAGAATCTCGACGGGGAACACTGAAGCTTTCTTT. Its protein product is CASRISTGNTEAFF.

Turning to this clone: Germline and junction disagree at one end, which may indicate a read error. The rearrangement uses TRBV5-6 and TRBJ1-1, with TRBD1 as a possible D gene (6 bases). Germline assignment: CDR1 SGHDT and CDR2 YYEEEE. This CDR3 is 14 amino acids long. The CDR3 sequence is CASSSAGEGASRLF. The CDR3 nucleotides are TGTGCCAGCAGCTCCGCAGGGGAAGGGGCCTCGAGACTATTT.